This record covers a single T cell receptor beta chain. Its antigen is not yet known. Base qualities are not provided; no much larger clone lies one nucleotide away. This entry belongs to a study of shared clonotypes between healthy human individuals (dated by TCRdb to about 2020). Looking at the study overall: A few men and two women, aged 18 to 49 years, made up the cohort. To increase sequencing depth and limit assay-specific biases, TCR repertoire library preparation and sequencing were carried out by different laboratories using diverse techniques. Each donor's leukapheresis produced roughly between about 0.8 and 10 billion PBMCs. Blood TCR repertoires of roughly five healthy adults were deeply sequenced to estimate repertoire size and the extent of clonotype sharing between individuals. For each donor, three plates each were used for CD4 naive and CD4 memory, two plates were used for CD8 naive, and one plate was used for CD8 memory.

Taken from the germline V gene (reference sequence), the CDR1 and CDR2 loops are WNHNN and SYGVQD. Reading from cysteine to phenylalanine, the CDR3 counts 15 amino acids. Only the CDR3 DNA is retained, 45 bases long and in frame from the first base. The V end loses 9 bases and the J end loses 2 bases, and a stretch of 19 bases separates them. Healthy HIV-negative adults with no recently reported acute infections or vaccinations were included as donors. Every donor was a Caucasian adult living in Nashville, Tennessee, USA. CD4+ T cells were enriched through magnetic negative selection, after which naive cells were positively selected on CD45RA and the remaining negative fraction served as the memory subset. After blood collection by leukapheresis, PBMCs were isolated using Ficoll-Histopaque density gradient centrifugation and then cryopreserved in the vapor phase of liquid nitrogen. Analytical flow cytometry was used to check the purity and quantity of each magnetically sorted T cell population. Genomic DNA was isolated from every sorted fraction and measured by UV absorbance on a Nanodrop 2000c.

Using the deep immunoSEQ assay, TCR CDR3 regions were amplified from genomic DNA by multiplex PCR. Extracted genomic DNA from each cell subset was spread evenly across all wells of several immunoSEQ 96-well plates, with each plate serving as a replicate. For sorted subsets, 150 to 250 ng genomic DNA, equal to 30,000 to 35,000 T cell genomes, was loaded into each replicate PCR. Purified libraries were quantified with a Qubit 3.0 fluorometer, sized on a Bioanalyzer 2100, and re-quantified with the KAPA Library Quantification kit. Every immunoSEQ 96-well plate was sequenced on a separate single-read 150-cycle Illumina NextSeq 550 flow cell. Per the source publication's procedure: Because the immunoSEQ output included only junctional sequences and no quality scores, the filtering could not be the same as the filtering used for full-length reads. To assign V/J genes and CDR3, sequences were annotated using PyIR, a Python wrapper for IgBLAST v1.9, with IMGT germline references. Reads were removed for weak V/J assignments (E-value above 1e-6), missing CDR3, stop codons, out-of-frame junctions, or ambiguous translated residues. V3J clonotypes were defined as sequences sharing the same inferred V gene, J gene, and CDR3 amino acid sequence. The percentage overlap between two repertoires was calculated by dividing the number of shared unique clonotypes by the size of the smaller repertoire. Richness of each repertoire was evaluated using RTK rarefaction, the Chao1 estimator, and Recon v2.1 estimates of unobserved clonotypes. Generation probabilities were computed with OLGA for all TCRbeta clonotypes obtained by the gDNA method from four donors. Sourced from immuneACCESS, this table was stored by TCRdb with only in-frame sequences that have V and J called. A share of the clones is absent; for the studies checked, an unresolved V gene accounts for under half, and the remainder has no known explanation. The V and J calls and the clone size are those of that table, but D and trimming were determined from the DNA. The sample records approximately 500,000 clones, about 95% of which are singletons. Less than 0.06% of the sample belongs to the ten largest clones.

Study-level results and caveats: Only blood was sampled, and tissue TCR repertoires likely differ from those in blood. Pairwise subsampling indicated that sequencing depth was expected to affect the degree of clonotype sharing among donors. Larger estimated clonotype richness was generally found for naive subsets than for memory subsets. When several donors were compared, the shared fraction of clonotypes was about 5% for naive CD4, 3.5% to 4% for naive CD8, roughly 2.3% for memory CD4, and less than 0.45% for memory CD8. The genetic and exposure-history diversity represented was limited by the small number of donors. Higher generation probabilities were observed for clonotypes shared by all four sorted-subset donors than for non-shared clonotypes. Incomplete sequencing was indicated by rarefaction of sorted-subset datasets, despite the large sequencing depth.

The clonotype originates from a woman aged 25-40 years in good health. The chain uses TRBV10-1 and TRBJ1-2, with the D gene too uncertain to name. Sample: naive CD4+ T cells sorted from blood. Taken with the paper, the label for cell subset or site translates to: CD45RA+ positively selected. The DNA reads TGCGCCAGTTCCCCAAGTAGAAACAGAAACTATGGCTACACCTTC. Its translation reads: CASSPSRNRNYGYTF.